In this sample, the clone carrying this T cell receptor beta chain turned up once. Time point reported: after neoadjuvant nivolumab, at surgical resection. The data derive from a study of neoadjuvant anti-PD-1 for oral cavity cancer. The V segment lost 7 bases and the J segment 2 bases; nucleotides outside the gene matches: 6. Germline CDR1 reads MNHEY; CDR2 reads SMNVEV (reference sequence). The CDR3 consists of 14 residues. Most tumor samples had 4 to 6 ug input DNA in two replicates. TCRdb keeps only in-frame clones here, not all; method: immunoSEQ multiplex PCR. The sample includes about 15,000 clones, roughly 34% of them seen just once.

The chain recombines TRBV27 with TRBJ2-3; 7 nucleotides agree with TRBD1. This receptor was obtained from a person aged 35 to 85 with oral cavity squamous cell carcinoma. This specimen consisted of tumor tissue, obtained after nivolumab (anti-PD-1) treatment. The CDR3 nucleotides read TGTGCCAGCAATTTGAAGGGGGCCACAGATACGCAGTATTTT. Protein sequence: CASNLKGATDTQYF.